These 13 T cell receptor beta chains originate from one sample sequenced in a study of beta chain features in type 1 diabetes. The sequenced template was cDNA made from the entire isolated RNA. Generated by immunoSEQ multiplex PCR, the TCRdb table keeps only in-frame clones and is missing some. The sample lists about half a million clones, approximately 30% occurring once. Input material: naive CD4+ T cells from blood. These receptors were collected from a man aged 18 to 35 in good health.

The rearrangement uses TRBV29-1 and TRBJ1-1, with unresolved D. The V and J ends lost 7 bases and 6 bases respectively, with 15 bases between them. The CDR3 is made up of 12 amino acids. Germline assignment: CDR1 SQVTM and CDR2 ANQGSEA. The CDR3 loop reads CSAHPSGAEAFF. CDR3 DNA sequence: TGCAGCGCCCACCCTTCCGGGGCTGAAGCTTTCTTT.

This clone was observed a few times. Other DNA sequences of this sample code for an identical CDR3. This chain uses TRBV7-9 with TRBJ2-1, with 14 bases fitting TRBD2. J gave up 8 bases and V 5 bases, and 2 bases lay outside the gene matches. This CDR3 has 14 amino acids. Germline CDR1 SEHNR, CDR2 FQNEAQ (reference sequence). CDR3 nucleotide sequence: TGTGCCAGCAGCCGACTAGCGGGAGGGGATGAGCAGTTCTTC. Its protein is CASSRLAGGDEQFF.

The genes are TRBV27 and TRBJ2-1; unclear D gene. CDR3 length: 11 amino acids. V was pared by 8 bases and J by 7 bases, with 9 bases between. Germline loops: CDR1 MNHEY, CDR2 SMNVEV (reference sequence). CDR3 sequence reads: CASAVWNEQFF. DNA of the CDR3: TGTGCCAGCGCCGTGTGGAATGAGCAGTTCTTC.

The chain links TRBV20-1 to TRBJ1-2, with D unresolved. The CDR3 length is 11 residues. Germline values: CDR1 DFQATT, CDR2 SNEGSKA (reference sequence). V dropped 5 bases and J dropped 5 bases, with 9 bases sitting between them. The CDR3 DNA sequence: TGCAGTGCTCGATCAGCTTATGGCTACACCTTC. Protein: CSARSAYGYTF.

The chain carries TRBV5-1 and TRBJ2-5; 12 positions agree with TRBD2. The CDR3 sequence is 15 residues long. Germline trimming cut 3 bases from V and 4 bases from J; bases unmatched to any gene: 4. The germline V gene has CDR1 SGHRS and CDR2 YFSETQ. Written as DNA, the CDR3 is TGCGCCAGCAGCTGGACTAGCGGGGAGGGAGAGACCCAGTACTTC. It encodes CASSWTSGEGETQYF. Variable domain in full (rest from reference TRBV5-1 and TRBJ2-5): KAGVTQTPRYLIKTRGQQVTLSCSPISGHRSVSWYQQTPGQGLQFLFEYFSETQRNKGNFPGRFSGRQFSNSRSEMNVSTLELGDSALYLCASSWTSGEGETQYFGPGTRLLVL.

This chain links TRBV30 with TRBJ1-5, with D unresolved. This CDR3 has 13 residues. Per germline, CDR1 GTSNPN and CDR2 SVGIG (reference sequence). Deletions cut 7 bases from V and 2 bases from J, with 12 bases between. This chain's CDR3 is CASTPGGNQPQHF. The CDR3 DNA reads TGTGCCTCTACCCCGGGAGGCAATCAGCCCCAGCATTTT. The full variable domain, completed using reference TRBV30 and TRBJ1-5, is SQTIHQWPATLVQPVGSPLSLECTVEGTSNPNLYWYRQAAGRGLQLLFYSVGIGQISSEVPQNLSASRPQDRQFILSSKKLLLSDSGFYLCASTPGGNQPQHFGDGTRLSIL.

This clone has just a few counts. The genes are TRBV18 and TRBJ2-7; the D is unclear. Germline lookup yields CDR1 KGHSH and CDR2 LQKENI. The CDR3 consists of 12 residues. V was trimmed by 2 bases and J by 6 bases, leaving 8 bases between them. The CDR3 here is CASSPVGREQYF. DNA for the CDR3: TGTGCCAGCTCACCAGTTGGGCGCGAGCAGTACTTC.

The V call is TRBV4-2, the J call TRBJ2-7, with unresolved D. Germline V gene sequence: CDR1 LGHNA, CDR2 YNFKEQ. The CDR3 is 13 amino acids. The ends were cut back, 2 bases at V and 2 bases at J, with 7 bases in the middle. For the CDR3, the DNA is TGTGCCAGCAGCCAAAGGGATGCCTACGAGCAGTACTTC. This codes for CASSQRDAYEQYF.

This clone has only one observation. The chain has TRBV2 and TRBJ2-1; no firm D call. CDR1 SNHLY and CDR2 FYNNEI come from the germline V gene. V lost 7 bases to trimming and J lost 3 bases, with 4 bases between them. The CDR3 is made up of 11 amino acids. This CDR3 reads CASKSYNEQFF. CDR3 DNA: TGTGCCAGCAAGAGCTACAATGAGCAGTTCTTC.

This chain uses TRBV9 with TRBJ2-7; D tentatively reads TRBD1 or TRBD2 (5 bases each). The V gene's germline CDR1 is SGDLS and CDR2 YYNGEE. Trimming cost V 3 bases and J 0 bases, with 13 bases left between them. The CDR3 is made up of 15 amino acids. The DNA of the CDR3 is TGTGCCAGCAGCGGAGGGACGGGGAGCTCCTACGAGCAGTACTTC. Translating gives CASSGGTGSSYEQYF. The complete variable domain, with remaining parts taken from reference TRBV9 and TRBJ2-7, reads DSGVTQTPKHLITATGQRVTLRCSPRSGDLSVYWYQQSLDQGLQFLIQYYNGEERAKGNILERFSAQQFPDLHSELNLSSLELGDSALYFCASSGGTGSSYEQYFGPGTRLTVT.

The chain links TRBV27 to TRBJ2-2; maybe TRBD1 (6 bases). The CDR3 runs to 14 residues. Trimming shortened V by 6 bases and J by 3 bases, and 11 bases separated the two germline ends. Germline CDR1 and CDR2: MNHEY and SMNVEV (reference sequence). The CDR3 is CASSSGVDTGELFF. In DNA, the CDR3 is TGTGCCAGCAGCTCAGGGGTCGACACCGGGGAGCTGTTTTTT.

The chain carries TRBV30 and TRBJ1-4, with D tentatively TRBD1 (5 bases). The CDR3 is 14 amino acids. In germline, CDR1 is GTSNPN, CDR2 SVGIG (reference sequence). Trimming pared 3 bases from V and 7 bases from J, leaving 15 bases between. The DNA for the CDR3 is TGTGCCTGGAGGCAAGGGGCGGTTGTTGAAAAACTGTTTTTT. Its translation is CAWRQGAVVEKLFF.

As for this clone: Additional DNA sequences in this sample encode the identical CDR3. This rearrangement joins TRBV29-1 to TRBJ2-3; TRBD2 is a possible D gene (5 bases). The CDR3 consists of 12 residues. Deletions cut 3 bases from V and 3 bases from J, with 7 bases between. The V gene's germline CDR1 is SQVTM and CDR2 ANQGSEA. In DNA, the CDR3 is TGCAGCGTTGACCGGGATACAGATACGCAGTATTTT. Translated: CSVDRDTDTQYF.